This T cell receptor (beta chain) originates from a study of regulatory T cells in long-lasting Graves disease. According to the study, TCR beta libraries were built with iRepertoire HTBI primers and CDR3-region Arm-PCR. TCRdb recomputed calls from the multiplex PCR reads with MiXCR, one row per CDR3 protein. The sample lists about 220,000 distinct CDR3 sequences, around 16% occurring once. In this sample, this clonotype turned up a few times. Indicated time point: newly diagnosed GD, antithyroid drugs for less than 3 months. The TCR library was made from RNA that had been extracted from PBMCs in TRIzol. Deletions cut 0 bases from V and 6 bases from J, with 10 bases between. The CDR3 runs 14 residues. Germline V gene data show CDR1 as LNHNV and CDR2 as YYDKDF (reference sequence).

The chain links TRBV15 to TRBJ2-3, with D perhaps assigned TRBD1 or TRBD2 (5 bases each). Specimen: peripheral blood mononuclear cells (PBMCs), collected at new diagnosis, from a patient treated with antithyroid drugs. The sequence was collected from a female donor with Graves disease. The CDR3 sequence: CATSRDRGTDTQYF. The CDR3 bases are TGTGCCACCAGCAGAGATCGAGGGACGGATACGCAGTATTTT.